This entry lists 2 T cell receptor beta chains sequenced from one sample in a study of cytomegalovirus exposure and HLA in healthy donors. A multiplex PCR was run with 60 Vbeta primers and 13 Jbeta primers. Method: immunoSEQ multiplex PCR; TCRdb's copy keeps in-frame clones and lacks some. The table lists some 120,000 clones, around 80% of them singletons, with roughly 3.1% in the top ten. Sample: PBMCs. The receptors originated from a man aged 30 to 45 in good health and CMV-seronegative.

CDR3 loop: CASSLATGTGNYGYTF. The CDR3 nucleotides read TGTGCCAGCAGCTTGGCTACCGGGACAGGGAACTATGGCTACACCTTC. The chain uses TRBV5-6 and TRBJ1-2; TRBD1 agrees at 9 bases. The CDR3 contains 16 residues. The germline V gene has CDR1 SGHDT and CDR2 YYEEEE. V lost 0 bases to trimming and J lost 2 bases; unmatched junction nucleotides: 5.

The count of this clone is one. The rearrangement joins TRBV4-1 to TRBJ2-7, with 9 nucleotides matching TRBD2. Germline loops: CDR1 MGHRA, CDR2 YSYEKL. Unmatched junction bases numbered 5, after V lost 2 bases and J lost 3 bases. This CDR3 has 15 residues. CDR3 residues: CASSQRLADGYEQYF. CDR3 nucleotide sequence: TGCGCCAGCAGCCAAAGACTAGCGGATGGCTACGAGCAGTACTTC.